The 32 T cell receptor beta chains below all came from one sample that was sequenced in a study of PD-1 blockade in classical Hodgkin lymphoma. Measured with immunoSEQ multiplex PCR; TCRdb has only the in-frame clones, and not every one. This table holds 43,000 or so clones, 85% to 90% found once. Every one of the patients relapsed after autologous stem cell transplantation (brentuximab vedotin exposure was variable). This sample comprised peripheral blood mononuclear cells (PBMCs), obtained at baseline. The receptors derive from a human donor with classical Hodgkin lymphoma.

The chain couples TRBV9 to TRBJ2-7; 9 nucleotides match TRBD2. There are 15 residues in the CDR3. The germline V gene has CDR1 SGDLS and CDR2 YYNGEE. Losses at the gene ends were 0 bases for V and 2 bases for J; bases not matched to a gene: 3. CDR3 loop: CASSVDAGGTYEQYF. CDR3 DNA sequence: TGTGCCAGCAGCGTAGACGCGGGGGGGACCTACGAGCAGTACTTC.

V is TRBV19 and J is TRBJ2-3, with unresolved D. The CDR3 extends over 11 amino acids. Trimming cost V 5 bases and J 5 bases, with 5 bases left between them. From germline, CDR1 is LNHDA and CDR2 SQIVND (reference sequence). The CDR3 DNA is TGTGCCAGTAGTTTGGTAGATACGCAGTATTTT. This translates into CASSLVDTQYF.

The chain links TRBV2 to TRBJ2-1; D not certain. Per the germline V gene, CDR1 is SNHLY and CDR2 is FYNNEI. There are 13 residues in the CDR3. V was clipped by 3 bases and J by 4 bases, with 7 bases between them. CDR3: CASSDPDYNEQFF. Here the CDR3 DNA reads TGTGCCAGCAGTGACCCGGATTACAATGAGCAGTTCTTC.

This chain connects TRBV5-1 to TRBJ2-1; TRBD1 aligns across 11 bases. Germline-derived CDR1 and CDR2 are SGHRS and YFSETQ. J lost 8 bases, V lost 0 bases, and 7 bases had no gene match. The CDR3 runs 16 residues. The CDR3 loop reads CASSLALRTGGDEQFF. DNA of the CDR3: TGCGCCAGCAGCTTGGCACTCCGGACAGGGGGCGATGAGCAGTTCTTC.

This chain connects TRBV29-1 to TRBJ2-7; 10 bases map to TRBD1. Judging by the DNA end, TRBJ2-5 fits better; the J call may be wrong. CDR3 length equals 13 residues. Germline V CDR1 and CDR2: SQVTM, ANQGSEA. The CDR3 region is CSVGQGGKETQYF. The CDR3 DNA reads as TGCAGCGTCGGACAGGGGGGGAAAGAGACCCAGTACTTC.

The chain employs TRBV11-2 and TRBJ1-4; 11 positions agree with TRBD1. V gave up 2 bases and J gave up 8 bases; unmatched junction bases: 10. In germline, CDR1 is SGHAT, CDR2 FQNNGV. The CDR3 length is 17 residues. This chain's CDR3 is CASSLLGQGAPGEKLFF. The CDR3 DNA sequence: TGTGCCAGCAGCTTACTCGGACAGGGGGCGCCGGGAGAAAAACTGTTTTTT. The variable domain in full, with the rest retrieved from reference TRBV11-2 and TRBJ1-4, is EAGVAQSPRYKIIEKRQSVAFWCNPISGHATLYWYQQILGQGPKLLIQFQNNGVVDDSQLPKDRFSAERLKGVDSTLKIQPAKLEDSAVYLCASSLLGQGAPGEKLFFGSGTQLSVL.

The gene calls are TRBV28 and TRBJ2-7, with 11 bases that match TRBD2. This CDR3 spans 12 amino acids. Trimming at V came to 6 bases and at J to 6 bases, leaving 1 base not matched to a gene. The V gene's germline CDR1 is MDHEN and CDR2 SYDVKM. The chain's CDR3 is CASRLAGVEQYF. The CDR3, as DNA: TGTGCCAGCAGACTAGCGGGGGTCGAGCAGTACTTC.

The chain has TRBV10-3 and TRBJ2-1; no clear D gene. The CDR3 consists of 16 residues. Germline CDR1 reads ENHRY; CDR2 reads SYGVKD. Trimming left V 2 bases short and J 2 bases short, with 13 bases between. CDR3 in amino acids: CAISERVVAAYNEQFF. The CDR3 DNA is TGTGCCATCAGTGAGAGAGTAGTAGCAGCCTACAATGAGCAGTTCTTC.

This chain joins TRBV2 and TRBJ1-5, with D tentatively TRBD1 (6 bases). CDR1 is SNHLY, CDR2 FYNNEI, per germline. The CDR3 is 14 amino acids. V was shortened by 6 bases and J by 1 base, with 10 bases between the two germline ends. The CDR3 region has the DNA TGTGCCAGCAGCCGACAGGTAAGCAATCAGCCCCAGCATTTT. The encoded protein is CASSRQVSNQPQHF.

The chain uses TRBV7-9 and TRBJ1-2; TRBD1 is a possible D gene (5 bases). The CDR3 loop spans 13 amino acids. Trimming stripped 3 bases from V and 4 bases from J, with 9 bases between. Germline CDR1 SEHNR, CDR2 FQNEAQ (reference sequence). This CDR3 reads CASSLAGSYGYTF. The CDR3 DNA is TGTGCCAGCAGCTTGGCAGGGTCCTATGGCTACACCTTC.

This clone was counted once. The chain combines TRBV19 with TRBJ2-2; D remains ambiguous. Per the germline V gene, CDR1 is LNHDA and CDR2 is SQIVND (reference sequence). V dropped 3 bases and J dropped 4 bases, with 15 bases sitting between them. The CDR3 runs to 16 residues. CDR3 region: CASSISPIASTGELFF. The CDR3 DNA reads TGTGCCAGTAGTATCTCCCCGATCGCGAGCACCGGGGAGCTGTTTTTT.

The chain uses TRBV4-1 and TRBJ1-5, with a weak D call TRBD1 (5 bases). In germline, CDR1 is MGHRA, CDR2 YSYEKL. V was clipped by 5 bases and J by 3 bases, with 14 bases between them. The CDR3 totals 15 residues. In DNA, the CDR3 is TGCGCCAGCAGCGGGCAGACAGCAGCCAATCAGCCCCAGCATTTT. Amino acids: CASSGQTAANQPQHF.

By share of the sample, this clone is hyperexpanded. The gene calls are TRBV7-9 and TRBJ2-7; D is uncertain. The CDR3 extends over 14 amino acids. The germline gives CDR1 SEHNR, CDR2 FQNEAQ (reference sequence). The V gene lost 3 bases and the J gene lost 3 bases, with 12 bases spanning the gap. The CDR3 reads CASSFSLADYEQYF. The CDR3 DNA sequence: TGTGCCAGCAGCTTCTCACTTGCAGACTACGAGCAGTACTTC.

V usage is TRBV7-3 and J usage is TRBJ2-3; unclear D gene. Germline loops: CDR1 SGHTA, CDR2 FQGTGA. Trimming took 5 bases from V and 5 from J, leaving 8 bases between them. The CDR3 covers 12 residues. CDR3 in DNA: TGTGCCAGCAGCCCGACTGGAGATACGCAGTATTTT. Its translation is CASSPTGDTQYF.

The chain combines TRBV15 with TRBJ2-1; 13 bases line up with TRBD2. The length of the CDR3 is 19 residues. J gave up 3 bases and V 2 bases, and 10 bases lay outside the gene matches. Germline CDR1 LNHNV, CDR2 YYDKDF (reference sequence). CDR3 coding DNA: TGTGCCACCAGCAGACCAGGGACTAGCGGGACAGGGGTCTACAATGAGCAGTTCTTC. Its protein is CATSRPGTSGTGVYNEQFF.

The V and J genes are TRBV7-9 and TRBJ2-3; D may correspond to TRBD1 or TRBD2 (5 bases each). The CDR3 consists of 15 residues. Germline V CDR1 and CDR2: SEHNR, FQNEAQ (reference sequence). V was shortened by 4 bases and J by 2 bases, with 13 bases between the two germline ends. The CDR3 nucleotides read TGTGCCAGCAGCTGGGACGGACGAACCACAGATACGCAGTATTTT. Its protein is CASSWDGRTTDTQYF.

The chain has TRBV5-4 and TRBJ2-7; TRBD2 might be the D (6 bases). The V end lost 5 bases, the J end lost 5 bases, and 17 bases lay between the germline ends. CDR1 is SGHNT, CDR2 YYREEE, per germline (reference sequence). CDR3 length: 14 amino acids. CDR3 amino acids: CASRRRGIKDEQYF. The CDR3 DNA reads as TGTGCCAGCAGGAGGAGGGGTATAAAGGACGAGCAGTACTTC.

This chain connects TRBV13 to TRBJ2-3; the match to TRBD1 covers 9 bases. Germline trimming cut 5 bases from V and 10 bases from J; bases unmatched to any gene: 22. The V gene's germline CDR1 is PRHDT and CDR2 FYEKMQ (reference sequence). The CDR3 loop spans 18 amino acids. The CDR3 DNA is TGTGCCAGCAGCCACGATCGGACAGGGGATAGCCAGGGTCGTCCGCAGTATTTT. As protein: CASSHDRTGDSQGRPQYF.

The CDR3 nucleotides read TGTGCCAGCAGCTACCGCGGAAAACACCTCACTGAAGCTTTCTTT. Its translation: CASSYRGKHLTEAFF. The rearrangement links TRBV7-9 to TRBJ1-1; D is uncertain. The V gene lost 4 bases and the J gene lost 4 bases, with 16 bases spanning the gap. The CDR3 length is 15 residues. Germline V gene data show CDR1 as SEHNR and CDR2 as FQNEAQ (reference sequence). Combining the CDR3 with reference TRBV7-9 and TRBJ1-1 gives the whole variable domain DTGVSQNPRHKITKRGQNVTFRCDPISEHNRLYWYRQTLGQGPEFLTYFQNEAQLEKSRLLSDRFSAERPKGSFSTLEIQRTEQGDSAMYLCASSYRGKHLTEAFFGQGTRLTVV.

The CDR3 loop reads CASSQEPGSPYEQYF. CDR3 nucleotides: TGTGCCAGCAGCCAAGAGCCAGGGTCTCCCTACGAGCAGTACTTC. The chain has TRBV14 and TRBJ2-7, with D perhaps matching TRBD1 (5 bases). This CDR3 comprises 15 residues. Germline CDR1 and CDR2: SGHDN and FVKESK. V lost 0 bases, J lost 2 bases, and 11 bases lay in between.

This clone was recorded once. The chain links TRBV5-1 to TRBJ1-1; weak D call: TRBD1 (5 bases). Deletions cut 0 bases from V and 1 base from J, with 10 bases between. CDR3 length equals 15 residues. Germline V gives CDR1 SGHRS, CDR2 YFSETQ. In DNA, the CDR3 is TGCGCCAGCAGCTTGGCCCAGGGCGGGAACACTGAAGCTTTCTTT. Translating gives CASSLAQGGNTEAFF.

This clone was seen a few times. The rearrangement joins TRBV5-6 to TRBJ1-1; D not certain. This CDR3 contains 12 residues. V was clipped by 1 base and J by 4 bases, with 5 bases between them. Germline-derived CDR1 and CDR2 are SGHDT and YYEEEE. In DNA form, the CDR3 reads TGTGCCAGCAGCTTGCGGGGCACTGAAGCTTTCTTT. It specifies CASSLRGTEAFF.

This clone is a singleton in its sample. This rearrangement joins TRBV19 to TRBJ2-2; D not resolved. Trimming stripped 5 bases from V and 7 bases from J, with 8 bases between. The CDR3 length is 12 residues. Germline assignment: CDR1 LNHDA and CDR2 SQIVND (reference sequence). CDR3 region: CASSPRIGELFF. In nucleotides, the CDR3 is TGTGCCAGTAGTCCCCGGATCGGGGAGCTGTTTTTT.

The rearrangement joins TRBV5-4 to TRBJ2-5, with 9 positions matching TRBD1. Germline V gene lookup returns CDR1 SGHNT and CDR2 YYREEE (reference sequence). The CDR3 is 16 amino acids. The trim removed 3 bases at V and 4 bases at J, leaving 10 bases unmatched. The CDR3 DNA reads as TGTGCCAGCAGCTCCTTGAAACAGGGGGCGGGAGAGACCCAGTACTTC. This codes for CASSSLKQGAGETQYF.

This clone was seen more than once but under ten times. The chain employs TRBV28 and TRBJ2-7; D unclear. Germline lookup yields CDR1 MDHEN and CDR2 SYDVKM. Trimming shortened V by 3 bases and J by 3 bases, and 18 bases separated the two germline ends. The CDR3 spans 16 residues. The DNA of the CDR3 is TGTGCCAGCAGTTTTGCGGCCTGGTCCGGTAACTACGAGCAGTACTTC. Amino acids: CASSFAAWSGNYEQYF.

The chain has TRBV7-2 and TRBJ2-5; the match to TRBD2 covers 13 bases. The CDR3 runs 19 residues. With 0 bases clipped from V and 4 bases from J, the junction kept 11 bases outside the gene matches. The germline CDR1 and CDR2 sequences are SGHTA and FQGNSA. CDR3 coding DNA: TGTGCCAGCAGCTTAGCGCTGGGGACTAGCGGGGAAGGGAGAGAGACCCAGTACTTC. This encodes CASSLALGTSGEGRETQYF. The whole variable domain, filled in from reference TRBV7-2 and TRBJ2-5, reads GAGVSQSPSNKVTEKGKDVELRCDPISGHTALYWYRQSLGQGLEFLIYFQGNSAPDKSGLPSDRFSAERTGGSVSTLTIQRTQQEDSAVYLCASSLALGTSGEGRETQYFGPGTRLLVL.

The CDR3: CAISEIPSGGNEQFF. The CDR3 nucleotides read TGTGCCATCAGTGAGATACCCAGCGGGGGCAATGAGCAGTTCTTC. V usage is TRBV10-3 and J usage is TRBJ2-1; 8 bases map to TRBD2. The CDR3 contains 15 residues. J was trimmed by 6 bases and V by 2 bases; bases with no gene match: 6. CDR1 ENHRY and CDR2 SYGVKD come from the germline V gene.

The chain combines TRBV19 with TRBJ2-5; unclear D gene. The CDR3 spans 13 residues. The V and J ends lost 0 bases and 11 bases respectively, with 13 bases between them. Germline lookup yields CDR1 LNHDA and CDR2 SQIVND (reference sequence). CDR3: CASSIDWKALQYF. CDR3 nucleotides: TGTGCCAGTAGTATAGATTGGAAAGCCCTACAGTACTTC.

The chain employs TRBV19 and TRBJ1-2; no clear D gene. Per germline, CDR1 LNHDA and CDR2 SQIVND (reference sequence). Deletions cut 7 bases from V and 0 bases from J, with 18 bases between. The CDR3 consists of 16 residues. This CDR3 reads CASTLYSAGANYGYTF. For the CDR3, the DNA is TGTGCCAGTACCCTATACTCGGCTGGAGCTAACTATGGCTACACCTTC.

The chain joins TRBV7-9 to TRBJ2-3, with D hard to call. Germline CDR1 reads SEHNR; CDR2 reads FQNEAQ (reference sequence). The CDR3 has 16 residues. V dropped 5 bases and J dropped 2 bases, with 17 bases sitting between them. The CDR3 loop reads CASSQKGGPPTDTQYF. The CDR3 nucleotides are TGTGCCAGCAGCCAAAAGGGTGGGCCCCCCACAGATACGCAGTATTTT. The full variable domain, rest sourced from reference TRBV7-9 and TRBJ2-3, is DTGVSQNPRHKITKRGQNVTFRCDPISEHNRLYWYRQTLGQGPEFLTYFQNEAQLEKSRLLSDRFSAERPKGSFSTLEIQRTEQGDSAMYLCASSQKGGPPTDTQYFGPGTRLTVL.

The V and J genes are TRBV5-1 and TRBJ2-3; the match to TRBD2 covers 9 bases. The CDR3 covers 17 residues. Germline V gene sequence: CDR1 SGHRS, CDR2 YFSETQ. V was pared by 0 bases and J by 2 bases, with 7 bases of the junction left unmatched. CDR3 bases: TGCGCCAGCAGCTTGGGGGAGGCTAGCGGGAACACAGATACGCAGTATTTT. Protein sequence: CASSLGEASGNTDTQYF.

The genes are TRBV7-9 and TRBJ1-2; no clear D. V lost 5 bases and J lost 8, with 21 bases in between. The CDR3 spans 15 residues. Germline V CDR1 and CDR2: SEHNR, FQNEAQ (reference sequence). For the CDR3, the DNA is TGTGCCAGCAGCGACCGAGGACGGGCCCTAGTAGGCTACACCTTC. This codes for CASSDRGRALVGYTF.